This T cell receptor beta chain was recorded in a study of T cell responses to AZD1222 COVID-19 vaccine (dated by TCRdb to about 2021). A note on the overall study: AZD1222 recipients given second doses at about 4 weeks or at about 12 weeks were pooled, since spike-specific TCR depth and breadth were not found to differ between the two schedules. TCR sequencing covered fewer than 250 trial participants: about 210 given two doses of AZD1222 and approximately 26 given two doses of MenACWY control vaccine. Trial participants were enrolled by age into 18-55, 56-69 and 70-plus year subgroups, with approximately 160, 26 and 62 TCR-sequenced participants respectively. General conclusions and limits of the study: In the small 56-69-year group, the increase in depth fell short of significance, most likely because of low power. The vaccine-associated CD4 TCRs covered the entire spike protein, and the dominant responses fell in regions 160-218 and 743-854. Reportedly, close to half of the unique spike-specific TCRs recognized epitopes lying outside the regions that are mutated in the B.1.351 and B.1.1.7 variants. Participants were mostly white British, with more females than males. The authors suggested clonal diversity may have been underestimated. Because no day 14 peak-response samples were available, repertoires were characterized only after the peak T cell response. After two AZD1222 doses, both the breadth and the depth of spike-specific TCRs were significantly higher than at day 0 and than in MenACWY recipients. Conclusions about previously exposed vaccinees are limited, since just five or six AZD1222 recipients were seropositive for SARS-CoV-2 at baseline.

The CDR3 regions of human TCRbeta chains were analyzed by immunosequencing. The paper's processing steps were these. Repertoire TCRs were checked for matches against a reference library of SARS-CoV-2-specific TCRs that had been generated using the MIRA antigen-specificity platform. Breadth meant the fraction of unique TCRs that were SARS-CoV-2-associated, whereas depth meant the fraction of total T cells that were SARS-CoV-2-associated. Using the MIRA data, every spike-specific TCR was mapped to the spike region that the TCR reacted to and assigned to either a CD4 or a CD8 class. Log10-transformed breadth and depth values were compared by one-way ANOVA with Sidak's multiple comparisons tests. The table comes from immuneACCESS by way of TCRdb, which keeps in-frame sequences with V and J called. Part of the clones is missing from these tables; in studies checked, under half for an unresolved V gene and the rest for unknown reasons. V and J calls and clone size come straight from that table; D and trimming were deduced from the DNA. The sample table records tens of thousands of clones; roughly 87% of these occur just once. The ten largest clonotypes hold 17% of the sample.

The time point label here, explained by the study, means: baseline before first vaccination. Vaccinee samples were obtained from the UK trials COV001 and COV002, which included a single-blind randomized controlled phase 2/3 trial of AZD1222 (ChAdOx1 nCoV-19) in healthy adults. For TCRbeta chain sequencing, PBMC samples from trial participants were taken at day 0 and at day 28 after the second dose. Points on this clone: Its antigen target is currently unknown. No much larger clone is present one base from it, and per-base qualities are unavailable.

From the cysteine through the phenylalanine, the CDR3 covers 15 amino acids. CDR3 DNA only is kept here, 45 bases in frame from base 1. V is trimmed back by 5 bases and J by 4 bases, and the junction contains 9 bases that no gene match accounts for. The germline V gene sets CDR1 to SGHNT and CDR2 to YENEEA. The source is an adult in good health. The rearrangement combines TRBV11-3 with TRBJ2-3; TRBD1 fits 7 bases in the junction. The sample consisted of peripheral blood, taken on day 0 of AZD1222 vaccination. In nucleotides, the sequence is TGTGCCAGCAGCCCAGGGCAGGGGGAATCAGATACGCAGTATTTT. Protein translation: CASSPGQGESDTQYF.